Each of the 18 T cell receptor beta chains below was sequenced from the same sample in a study of T cell clones after liver transplantation. Assay: immunoSEQ multiplex PCR; the TCRdb copy retains only in-frame clones and omits some. Of about 74,000 clones listed, 75% to 85% were seen once; the top ten hold around 0.66%. The source was CD4+ T cells from blood, collected before liver transplant. The receptors were sampled from a human donor who received a liver transplant.

This sequence joins TRBV7-9 and TRBJ2-3, with D unclear. Germline V gives CDR1 SEHNR, CDR2 FQNEAQ (reference sequence). Trimming removed 5 bases at V and 0 bases at J, with 18 bases between. The CDR3 loop spans 17 amino acids. The CDR3 DNA sequence: TGTGCCAGCAGCCCCGCTATCGGCCCGGCTAGCACAGATACGCAGTATTTT. As protein: CASSPAIGPASTDTQYF. Drawing the rest from reference TRBV7-9 and TRBJ2-3, the complete variable domain is DTGVSQNPRHKITKRGQNVTFRCDPISEHNRLYWYRQTLGQGPEFLTYFQNEAQLEKSRLLSDRFSAERPKGSFSTLEIQRTEQGDSAMYLCASSPAIGPASTDTQYFGPGTRLTVL.

The chain uses TRBV30 and TRBJ2-7; perhaps D is TRBD1 or TRBD2 (5 bases each). CDR1 is GTSNPN, CDR2 SVGIG, per germline (reference sequence). The V and J ends lost 0 bases and 0 bases respectively, with 12 bases between them. The CDR3 is 15 residues long. CDR3 region: CAWSVYSGPSYEQYF. The CDR3 DNA reads as TGTGCCTGGAGTGTATACTCGGGGCCCTCCTACGAGCAGTACTTC.

This clone was detected a few times. V gene TRBV28 combines with J gene TRBJ2-7, with 7 bases lining up with TRBD1. This CDR3 is built from 15 residues. Germline-derived CDR1 and CDR2 are MDHEN and SYDVKM. The ends lost 6 bases at V and 3 bases at J; junction bases unmatched: 11. CDR3 loop: CASSQDHPGGYEQYF. The CDR3, as DNA: TGTGCCAGCAGCCAGGACCACCCAGGGGGCTACGAGCAGTACTTC. The complete variable domain, with remaining parts taken from reference TRBV28 and TRBJ2-7, reads DVKVTQSSRYLVKRTGEKVFLECVQDMDHENMFWYRQDPGLGLRLIYFSYDVKMKEKGDIPEGYSVSREKKERFSLILESASTNQTSMYLCASSQDHPGGYEQYFGPGTRLTVT.

V is TRBV5-8 and J is TRBJ1-2; no clear D. This CDR3 is 14 amino acids long. The V and J ends lost 0 bases and 4 bases respectively, with 10 bases between them. Germline V lookup: CDR1 SGHTS, CDR2 YDEGEE. The CDR3 DNA is TGTGCCAGCAGCTTGGATGAAGGGTTCTATGGCTACACCTTC. Translated, it gives CASSLDEGFYGYTF.

The gene calls are TRBV5-1 and TRBJ2-1, with a tentative D call TRBD2 (6 bases). Germline CDR1 reads SGHRS; CDR2 reads YFSETQ. This CDR3 has 15 residues. Trimming removed 1 base at V and 2 bases at J, with 10 bases between. The chain's CDR3 is CASSLSGVTYNEQFF. The CDR3 DNA sequence: TGCGCCAGCAGCTTGTCGGGAGTCACCTACAATGAGCAGTTCTTC.

The gene calls are TRBV2 and TRBJ1-1; the match to TRBD1 covers 7 bases. Per germline, CDR1 SNHLY and CDR2 FYNNEI. The trim removed 4 bases at V and 2 bases at J, leaving 1 base unmatched. The CDR3 covers 13 residues. This CDR3 is CASSGDRNTEAFF. The CDR3 DNA reads TGTGCCAGCAGTGGGGACAGAAACACTGAAGCTTTCTTT.

The V call is TRBV7-9, the J call TRBJ1-3; a possible D gene is TRBD1 (6 bases). Germline CDR1 is SEHNR and CDR2 is FQNEAQ (reference sequence). V dropped 8 bases and J dropped 0 bases, with 20 bases sitting between them. CDR3 length equals 17 residues. The CDR3 here is CASDQDSGLSSGNTIYF. Written as DNA, the CDR3 is TGTGCCAGCGACCAGGACAGCGGACTTTCCTCTGGAAACACCATATATTTT.

The chain has TRBV19 and TRBJ1-1; 7 bases match TRBD1. In germline, CDR1 is LNHDA, CDR2 SQIVND (reference sequence). The CDR3 has 14 amino acids. Losses at the gene ends were 1 base for V and 6 bases for J; bases not matched to a gene: 5. DNA for the CDR3: TGTGCCAGTAGTATAGGAGGAGGGGGCCCTGAAGCTTTCTTT. Translated, it gives CASSIGGGGPEAFF.

The chain joins TRBV5-1 to TRBJ2-1; 9 nucleotides agree with TRBD1. This CDR3 contains 14 residues. V was pared by 6 bases and J by 2 bases, with 3 bases of the junction left unmatched. Germline V gene lookup returns CDR1 SGHRS and CDR2 YFSETQ. CDR3 sequence reads: CASTRDRAYNEQFF. Here the CDR3 DNA reads TGCGCCAGCACCCGGGACAGGGCCTACAATGAGCAGTTCTTC. Looking up the rest from reference TRBV5-1 and TRBJ2-1 gives the full variable domain: KAGVTQTPRYLIKTRGQQVTLSCSPISGHRSVSWYQQTPGQGLQFLFEYFSETQRNKGNFPGRFSGRQFSNSRSEMNVSTLELGDSALYLCASTRDRAYNEQFFGPGTRLTVL.

The chain has TRBV5-1 and TRBJ2-3; 10 positions agree with TRBD2. The junction had 4 bases not matched to a gene; V was cut back by 3 bases and J by 0 bases. CDR3 length equals 16 residues. The germline CDR1 and CDR2 sequences are SGHRS and YFSETQ. CDR3 in DNA: TGCGCCAGCAGCTCCAAACTAGCGGGGAGCACAGATACGCAGTATTTT. This encodes CASSSKLAGSTDTQYF.

CDR3 sequence: CASSLWGGQGHEAFF. CDR3 DNA: TGTGCCAGCAGTTTATGGGGTGGACAGGGGCATGAAGCTTTCTTT. The genes are TRBV27 and TRBJ1-1; 9 nucleotides line up with TRBD1. The V gene end was trimmed by 1 base and the J gene end by 7 bases; junction bases not matched to a gene: 7. CDR3 length equals 15 residues. Per germline, CDR1 MNHEY and CDR2 SMNVEV (reference sequence).

The rearrangement uses TRBV11-2 and TRBJ2-1; D tentatively fits TRBD1 or TRBD2 (5 bases each). V lost 0 bases to trimming and J lost 8 bases, with 11 bases between them. This CDR3 has 14 residues. Looked up from germline, CDR1 is SGHAT and CDR2 is FQNNGV. CDR3 coding DNA: TGTGCCAGCAGCTTAGATCTAATGGGGGATGAGCAGTTCTTC. As protein: CASSLDLMGDEQFF.

This clone was seen a few times. The chain has TRBV7-3 and TRBJ2-3; possibly TRBD1 or TRBD2 for D (6 bases each). V lost 5 bases to trimming and J lost 5 bases, with 14 bases between them. Germline V gene data show CDR1 as SGHTA and CDR2 as FQGTGA. This CDR3 has 14 residues. In nucleotides, the CDR3 is TGTGCCAGCAGCCCCCAGGGGAGGCTAGATACGCAGTATTTT. It encodes CASSPQGRLDTQYF.

This chain connects TRBV6-6 to TRBJ2-3; D may be TRBD2 (6 bases). Germline V gene lookup returns CDR1 MNHNY and CDR2 SVGAGI (reference sequence). This CDR3 contains 14 residues. Trimming stripped 6 bases from V and 6 bases from J, with 16 bases between. As DNA, the CDR3 is TGTGCCAGCAGCTTGGGGGGATTGGTGGATACGCAGTATTTT. This gives the protein CASSLGGLVDTQYF.

The rearrangement uses TRBV11-2 and TRBJ2-7; D perhaps matches TRBD1 (5 bases). The CDR3 runs to 14 residues. Germline loops: CDR1 SGHAT, CDR2 FQNNGV. Between the trimmed V and J ends, which lost 5 bases and 1 base, there was a span of 12 bases. The CDR3 is CASSVRGISYEQYF. CDR3 nucleotides: TGTGCCAGCAGCGTAAGGGGCATATCCTACGAGCAGTACTTC.

The chain carries TRBV21-1 and TRBJ1-4. TRBV21-1 is reported as a pseudogene. This CDR3 region has 16 residues. This chain's CDR3 is CASSKRWGGRREKLFF. CDR3 DNA sequence: TGTGCCAGCAGCAAACGCTGGGGGGGTCGGCGGGAAAAACTGTTTTTT.

The V and J genes are TRBV28 and TRBJ2-7; 9 nucleotides line up with TRBD2. Trimming took 5 bases from V and 3 from J; bases not matched to a gene: 8. Germline loops: CDR1 MDHEN, CDR2 SYDVKM. The CDR3 runs to 15 residues. This CDR3 reads CASSPLGSGSYEQYF. The CDR3 DNA reads TGTGCCAGCAGTCCCCTAGGTAGCGGGAGCTACGAGCAGTACTTC. Using reference TRBV28 and TRBJ2-7 for the parts outside the CDR3, the full variable domain is DVKVTQSSRYLVKRTGEKVFLECVQDMDHENMFWYRQDPGLGLRLIYFSYDVKMKEKGDIPEGYSVSREKKERFSLILESASTNQTSMYLCASSPLGSGSYEQYFGPGTRLTVT.

The gene calls are TRBV29-1 and TRBJ1-2; D not certain. Trimming stripped 7 bases from V and 4 bases from J, with 13 bases between. The CDR3 covers 12 residues. The germline V gene encodes CDR1 SQVTM and CDR2 ANQGSEA. CDR3 in amino acids: CSAGEGSYGYTF. CDR3 bases: TGCAGCGCCGGGGAGGGATCCTATGGCTACACCTTC.